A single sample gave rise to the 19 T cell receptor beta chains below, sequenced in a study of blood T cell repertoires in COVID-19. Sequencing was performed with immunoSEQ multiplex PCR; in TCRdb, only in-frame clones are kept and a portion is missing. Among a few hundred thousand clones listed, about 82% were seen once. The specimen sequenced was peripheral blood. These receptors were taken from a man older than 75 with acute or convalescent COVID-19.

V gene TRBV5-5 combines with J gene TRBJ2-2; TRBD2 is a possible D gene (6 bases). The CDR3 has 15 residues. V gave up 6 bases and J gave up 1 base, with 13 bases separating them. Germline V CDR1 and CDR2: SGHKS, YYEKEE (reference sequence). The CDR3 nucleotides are TGTGCCAGCATCGCCGGGACTGTGAACACCGGGGAGCTGTTTTTT. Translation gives CASIAGTVNTGELFF.

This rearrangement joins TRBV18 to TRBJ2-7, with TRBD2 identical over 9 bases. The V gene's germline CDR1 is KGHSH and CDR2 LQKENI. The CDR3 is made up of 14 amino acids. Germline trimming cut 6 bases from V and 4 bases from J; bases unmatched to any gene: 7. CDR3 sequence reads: CASSSSGIFYEQYF. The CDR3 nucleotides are TGTGCCAGCTCCTCTAGCGGGATCTTTTACGAGCAGTACTTC. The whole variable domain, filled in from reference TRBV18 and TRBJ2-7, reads NAGVMQNPRHLVRRRGQEARLRCSPMKGHSHVYWYRQLPEEGLKFMVYLQKENIIDESGMPKERFSAEFPKEGPSILRIQQVVRGDSAAYFCASSSSGIFYEQYFGPGTRLTVT.

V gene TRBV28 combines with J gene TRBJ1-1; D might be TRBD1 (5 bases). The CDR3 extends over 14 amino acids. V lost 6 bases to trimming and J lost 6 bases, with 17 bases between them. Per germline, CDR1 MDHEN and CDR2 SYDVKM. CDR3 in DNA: TGTGCCAGCAGCCCACCTCAGAAAGGGGCTGAAGCTTTCTTT. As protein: CASSPPQKGAEAFF.

The CDR3 sequence is CASSPEFGASGPSWGAGELFF. Written as DNA, the CDR3 is TGTGCCAGCAGTCCCGAATTCGGGGCTAGCGGGCCAAGTTGGGGGGCGGGGGAGCTGTTTTTT. The chain combines TRBV6-6 with TRBJ2-2; 8 nucleotides match TRBD2. J gave up 8 bases and V 5 bases, and 28 bases lay outside the gene matches. This CDR3 comprises 21 residues. Germline V gene sequence: CDR1 MNHNY, CDR2 SVGAGI (reference sequence).

CDR3 region: CASSSGSGGPQHF. The CDR3 region has the DNA TGTGCCAGCAGTTCTGGCAGTGGCGGACCCCAGCATTTT. This chain uses TRBV6-6 with TRBJ1-5, with D unresolved. CDR1 MNHNY and CDR2 SVGAGI come from the germline V gene (reference sequence). This CDR3 comprises 13 residues. V dropped 4 bases and J dropped 10 bases, with 14 bases sitting between them.

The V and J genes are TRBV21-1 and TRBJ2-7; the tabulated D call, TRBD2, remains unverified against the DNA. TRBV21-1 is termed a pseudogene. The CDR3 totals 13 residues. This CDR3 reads CASRGALLYEQYF. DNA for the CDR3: TGTGCCAGCCGGGGGGCCCTTCTCTACGAGCAGTACTTC.

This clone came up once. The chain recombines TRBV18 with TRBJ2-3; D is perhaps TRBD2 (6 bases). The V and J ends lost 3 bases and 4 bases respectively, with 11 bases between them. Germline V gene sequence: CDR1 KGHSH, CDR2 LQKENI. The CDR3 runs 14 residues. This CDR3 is CASSPDLASDTQYF. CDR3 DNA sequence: TGTGCCAGCTCACCTGACCTAGCGTCAGATACGCAGTATTTT.

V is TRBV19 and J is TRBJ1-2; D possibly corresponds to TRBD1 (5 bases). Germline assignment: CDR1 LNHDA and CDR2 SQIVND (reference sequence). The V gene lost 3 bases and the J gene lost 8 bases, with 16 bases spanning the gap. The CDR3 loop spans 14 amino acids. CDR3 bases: TGTGCCAGTAGTATGGACATTCGCGGAATAGGCTACACCTTC. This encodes CASSMDIRGIGYTF.

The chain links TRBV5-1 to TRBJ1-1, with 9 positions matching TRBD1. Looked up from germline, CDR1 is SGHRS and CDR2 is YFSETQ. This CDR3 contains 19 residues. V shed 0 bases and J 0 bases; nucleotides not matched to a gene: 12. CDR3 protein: CASSLAPTGGGNMNTEAFF. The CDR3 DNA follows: TGCGCCAGCAGCTTGGCCCCTACAGGGGGCGGGAACATGAACACTGAAGCTTTCTTT.

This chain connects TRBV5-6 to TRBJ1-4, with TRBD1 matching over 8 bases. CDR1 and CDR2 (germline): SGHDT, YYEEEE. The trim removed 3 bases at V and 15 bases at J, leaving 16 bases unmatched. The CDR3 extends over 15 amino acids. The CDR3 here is CASSSLQGGRIDLFF. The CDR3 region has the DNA TGTGCCAGCAGCTCGTTACAGGGGGGGAGGATCGATTTGTTTTTT.

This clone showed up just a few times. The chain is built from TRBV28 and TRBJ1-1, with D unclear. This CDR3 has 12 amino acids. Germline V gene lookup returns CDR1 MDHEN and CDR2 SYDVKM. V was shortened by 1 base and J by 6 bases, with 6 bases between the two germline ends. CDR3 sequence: CASSLSRSEAFF. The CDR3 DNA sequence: TGTGCCAGCAGTTTATCCCGTTCTGAAGCTTTCTTT.

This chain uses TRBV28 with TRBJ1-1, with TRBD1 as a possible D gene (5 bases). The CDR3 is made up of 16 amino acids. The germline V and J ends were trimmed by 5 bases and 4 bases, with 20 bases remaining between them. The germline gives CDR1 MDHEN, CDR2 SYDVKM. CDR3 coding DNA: TGTGCCAGCAGTCCTCCCATCCCAGGGAAGGCCACTGAAGCTTTCTTT. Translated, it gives CASSPPIPGKATEAFF.

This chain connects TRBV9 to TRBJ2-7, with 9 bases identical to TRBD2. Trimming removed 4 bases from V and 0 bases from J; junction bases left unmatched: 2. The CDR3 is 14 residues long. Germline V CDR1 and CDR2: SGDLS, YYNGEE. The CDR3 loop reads CASSWTSDSYEQYF. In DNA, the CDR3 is TGTGCCAGCAGCTGGACTAGCGACTCCTACGAGCAGTACTTC.

CDR3 amino acids: CASSPLTGIGAYEQFF. CDR3 coding DNA: TGTGCCAGCAGCCCCCTGACAGGGATTGGTGCGTATGAGCAGTTCTTC. The chain carries TRBV7-9 and TRBJ2-1; 7 bases are a match to TRBD1. With V trimmed by 5 bases and J by 8 bases, 15 bases remained unmatched. The CDR3 totals 16 residues. CDR1 and CDR2 (germline): SEHNR, FQNEAQ (reference sequence).

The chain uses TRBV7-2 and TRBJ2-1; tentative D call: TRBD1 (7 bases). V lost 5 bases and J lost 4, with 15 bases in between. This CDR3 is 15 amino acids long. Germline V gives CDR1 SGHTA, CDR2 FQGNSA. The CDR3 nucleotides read TGTGCCAGCAGCCCCGGCAGGGGGGTTTACAATGAGCAGTTCTTC. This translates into CASSPGRGVYNEQFF.

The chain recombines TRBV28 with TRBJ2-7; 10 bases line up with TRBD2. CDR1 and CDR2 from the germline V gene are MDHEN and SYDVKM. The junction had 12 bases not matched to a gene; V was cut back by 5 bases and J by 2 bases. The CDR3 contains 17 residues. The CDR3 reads CASSRSLAGAIAYEQYF. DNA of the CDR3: TGTGCCAGCAGTCGATCCCTAGCGGGAGCTATAGCCTACGAGCAGTACTTC. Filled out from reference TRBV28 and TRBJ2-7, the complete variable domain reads DVKVTQSSRYLVKRTGEKVFLECVQDMDHENMFWYRQDPGLGLRLIYFSYDVKMKEKGDIPEGYSVSREKKERFSLILESASTNQTSMYLCASSRSLAGAIAYEQYFGPGTRLTVT.

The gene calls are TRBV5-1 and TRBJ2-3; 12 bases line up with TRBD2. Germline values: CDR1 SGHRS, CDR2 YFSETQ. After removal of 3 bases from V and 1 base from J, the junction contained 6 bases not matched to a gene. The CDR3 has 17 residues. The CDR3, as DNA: TGCGCCAGCAGCTCTCTAGCGGGGGGGCCTGGCACAGATACGCAGTATTTT. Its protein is CASSSLAGGPGTDTQYF.

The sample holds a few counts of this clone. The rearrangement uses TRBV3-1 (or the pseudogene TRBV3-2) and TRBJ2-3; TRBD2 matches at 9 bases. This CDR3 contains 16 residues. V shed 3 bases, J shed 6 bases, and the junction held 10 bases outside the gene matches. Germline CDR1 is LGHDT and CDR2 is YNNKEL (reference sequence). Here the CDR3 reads CASSHPRGGREDTQYF. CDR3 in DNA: TGTGCCAGCAGCCACCCGCGGGGGGGCCGGGAGGATACGCAGTATTTT.

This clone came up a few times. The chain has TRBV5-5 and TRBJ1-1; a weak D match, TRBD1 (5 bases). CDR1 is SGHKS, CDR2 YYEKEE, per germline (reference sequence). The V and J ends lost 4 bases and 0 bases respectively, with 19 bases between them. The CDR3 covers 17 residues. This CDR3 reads CASSTGVGRGMNTEAFF. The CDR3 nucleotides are TGTGCCAGCAGCACCGGGGTGGGGCGCGGGATGAACACTGAAGCTTTCTTT.